A single sample gave rise to the 7 T cell receptor beta chains below, sequenced in a study of blood T cell repertoires in COVID-19. TCRdb's copy holds only in-frame clones and misses some; the assay was immunoSEQ multiplex PCR. The table has approximately 280,000 clones, around 87% seen once. The sequenced sample consisted of PBMCs or T cells enriched from blood (not recorded which). The receptors here all came from a woman aged 18 to 35 with acute COVID-19.

This clone has more than one count but fewer than ten. The rearrangement links TRBV27 to TRBJ2-2; no definite D call. The CDR3 covers 14 residues. V was trimmed by 2 bases and J by 1 base, leaving 5 bases between them. CDR1 is MNHEY, CDR2 SMNVEV, per germline (reference sequence). CDR3 in DNA: TGTGCCAGCAGTTTACTAATGAACACCGGGGAGCTGTTTTTT. Translated, it gives CASSLLMNTGELFF.

CDR3: CASRIAGVLYGTGELFF. The CDR3 DNA is TGTGCCAGCAGAATAGCGGGAGTGTTATACGGCACCGGGGAGCTGTTTTTT. V is TRBV28 and J is TRBJ2-2; 9 bases match TRBD2. Looked up from germline, CDR1 is MDHEN and CDR2 is SYDVKM. V was pared by 6 bases and J by 4 bases, with 12 bases of the junction left unmatched. The CDR3 is made up of 17 amino acids.

On this clone itself: Being one base from a much bigger clone, this may be a read error. The chain is built from TRBV11-2 and TRBJ1-1, with D perhaps matching TRBD1 (5 bases). There are 13 residues in the CDR3. V lost 3 bases and J 1 base, leaving 6 bases between the germline ends. From germline, CDR1 is SGHAT and CDR2 FQNNGV. Written as DNA, the CDR3 is TGTGCCAGCAGCTTTGACAGGAACACTGAAGCTTTCTTT. The encoded protein is CASSFDRNTEAFF.

The CDR3 coding sequence is TGTGCCAGCAGCCAAACAACAGGGAATAATTCACCCCTCCACTTT. Protein sequence: CASSQTTGNNSPLHF. The chain couples TRBV14 to TRBJ1-6; TRBD1 is a possible D gene (6 bases). There are 15 residues in the CDR3. From germline, CDR1 is SGHDN and CDR2 FVKESK. V lost 2 bases to trimming and J lost 5 bases, with 10 bases between them.

The gene calls are TRBV11-2 and TRBJ2-7; D might be TRBD1 (5 bases). Trimming took off 4 bases at V and 1 base at J, with 14 bases between the two ends. Germline lookup yields CDR1 SGHAT and CDR2 FQNNGV. This CDR3 is built from 15 residues. CDR3 coding DNA: TGTGCCAGCAGCTGGGGAACAGGTTTATCCTACGAGCAGTACTTC. It specifies CASSWGTGLSYEQYF. The full variable domain, in which reference TRBV11-2 and TRBJ2-7 provide the parts outside the CDR3, is EAGVAQSPRYKIIEKRQSVAFWCNPISGHATLYWYQQILGQGPKLLIQFQNNGVVDDSQLPKDRFSAERLKGVDSTLKIQPAKLEDSAVYLCASSWGTGLSYEQYFGPGTRLTVT.

The rearrangement uses TRBV7-2 and TRBJ2-3, with 7 bases fitting TRBD2. This CDR3 has 18 amino acids. The J segment lost 0 bases and the V segment lost 2 bases, leaving 11 bases of the junction unmatched. CDR1 and CDR2 (germline): SGHTA, FQGNSA. The CDR3 DNA sequence: TGTGCCAGCAGCTTAAGGTCTAGCGGATTCCTTAGCACAGATACGCAGTATTTT. Translated: CASSLRSSGFLSTDTQYF.

The genes are TRBV6-5 and TRBJ2-1; D is perhaps TRBD2 (6 bases). Trimming cost V 7 bases and J 2 bases, with 12 bases left between them. The CDR3 runs 14 residues. Germline V gene data show CDR1 as MNHEY and CDR2 as SVGAGI. The CDR3 DNA is TGTGCCAGCATGGTTACGGGGGCCTACAATGAGCAGTTCTTC. Protein sequence: CASMVTGAYNEQFF.